Listed below are T cell receptor beta chains from one sample, sequenced in a study of T cells in Graves' hyperthyroidism and ophthalmopathy. TCRdb reprocessed the multiplex PCR reads via MiXCR and lists one record per CDR3 protein. The table lists approximately 400,000 distinct CDR3 sequences, approximately 25% of them singletons. The specimen was blood. Every receptor here comes from a man aged 45 to 65 with Graves' hyperthyroidism. Each CDR3 is given without its conserved first and last residue. The order of the fields is V gene, J gene, CDR3 protein.

TRBV19,TRBJ1-2,ASSSPPGQTNYGYT
TRBV29-1,TRBJ2-7,SVISVYEQY
TRBV11-2,TRBJ1-6,ASSTIGTGVRKNNSPLH
TRBV30,TRBJ2-7,AWSAFRQGAAIHEQY
TRBV2,TRBJ2-1,ASRQDWSNEQF
TRBV20-1,TRBJ1-1,SALVSAGMNTEAF
TRBV10-1,TRBJ2-1,ASRTSGSINEQF
TRBV12-3/TRBV12-4,TRBJ2-5,ASTPTASGSQTQY
TRBV4-2,TRBJ1-5,ASSQLRGTDNQPQH
TRBV2,TRBJ2-5,ASIAEEYQETQY
TRBV24-1,TRBJ2-5,ATSDSRTAQETQY
TRBV10-1,TRBJ2-1,ASSEFRGLGRGGEQF
TRBV29-1,TRBJ2-7,SVDGASGSYEQY
TRBV5-1,TRBJ1-1,ASSQANKNTEAF
TRBV24-1,TRBJ2-3,ATSDEGAGGTDTQY
TRBV6-2/TRBV6-3,TRBJ2-6,ASSVDREGANVLT
TRBV12-3/TRBV12-4,TRBJ2-5,ASSPARTSGMQETQY
TRBV25-1,TRBJ1-1,ASSEVSGGFGTEAF
TRBV30,TRBJ1-6,AWSWSSYNSPLH
TRBV5-1,TRBJ2-5,ASSSTQGGETQY
TRBV6-1,TRBJ1-6,ASTRGGSSPLH
TRBV3-1,TRBJ2-1,ASSQLAGVYNEQF
TRBV29-1,TRBJ2-7,SVGAGASYEQY
TRBV20-1,TRBJ2-1,SAKAGYEQF
TRBV3-1,TRBJ1-2,ASSRRTDYGYT
TRBV7-9,TRBJ2-1,ASSLDAQQF
TRBV30,TRBJ2-7,AWNSGIWLEQY
TRBV20-1,TRBJ2-1,SGSSGRAVRNEQF
TRBV12-3/TRBV12-4,TRBJ2-7,ASSFSGTLEQY
TRBV14,TRBJ2-1,ASRELGGLEQF
TRBV3-1,TRBJ2-3,ASSSRGQPSTDTQY
TRBV5-8,TRBJ1-6,ASSPSAPLH
TRBV28,TRBJ2-2,ASSPPPPNTGELF
TRBV2,TRBJ2-5,ASSSGVRGSETQY
TRBV12-3/TRBV12-4,TRBJ1-5,ASSPSQGWEQPQH
TRBV18,TRBJ2-7,ASSPVREYEQY
TRBV28,TRBJ1-5,ASSLESNQPQH
TRBV3-1,TRBJ2-4,ASSLSTLAKNIQY
TRBV20-1,TRBJ2-1,SARGLVSGRANEQF
TRBV7-2,TRBJ2-3,ASSLPGDTQY
TRBV5-1,TRBJ2-4,ASSSDIKNIQY
TRBV3-1,TRBJ2-1,ASSPPTSGLYNEQF
TRBV3-1,TRBJ2-2,ASSQGGELF
TRBV5-1,TRBJ1-1,ASSGRGQDTEAF
TRBV28,TRBJ2-5,ASSLTSLETQY
TRBV7-3,TRBJ2-1,ASSPWGNNEQF
TRBV20-1,TRBJ2-7,SASRPGTGGYEQY
TRBV3-1,TRBJ2-3,ASNRVTDTQY
TRBV3-1,TRBJ1-1,ASSQKRNTEAF
TRBV7-3,TRBJ2-3,ASSQGFQGTDTQY
TRBV3-1,TRBJ1-3,ASSPEIGTATSGNTIY
TRBV7-3,TRBJ2-2,ASRTDRGRGELF
TRBV9,TRBJ2-2,ASTKRETGEPF
TRBV5-1,TRBJ2-1,ASSRAPDSYNEQF
TRBV12-5,TRBJ2-5,ASAGGPETQY
TRBV19,TRBJ2-6,ASSIRDAGANVLT
TRBV5-6,TRBJ2-3,ASSLPRGGTQY
TRBV12-3/TRBV12-4,TRBJ2-6,ASSFVQGDGANVLT
TRBV2,TRBJ1-1,ASSKTEEAF
TRBV6-1,TRBJ2-7,ASTRWGDSAYEQY